This T cell receptor beta chain was observed in a study of T-cell reconstitution after alpha-beta-depleted transplantation in children. Preparation of the TCRbeta library involved a method that used unique molecular identifiers. TCRdb re-called the PCR reads through MiXCR, storing one row per CDR3 protein. Of approximately 590,000 distinct CDR3 sequences detected, about 10% appear once; the ten largest clones hold around 4%. V gave up 0 bases and J gave up 0 bases, with 8 bases separating them. Germline loops: CDR1 MNHEY, CDR2 SVGAGI. This CDR3 has 15 amino acids. The rearrangement joins TRBV6-5 to TRBJ2-5; no definite D call. The sequence came from a human donor who donated a stem cell graft to a child with acute myeloid leukemia. The sequenced sample was PBMCs from the stem cell graft donor, obtained from the stem cell graft. In DNA form, the CDR3 reads TGTGCCAGCAGTTACTCGTTTGCGAACCAAGAGACCCAGTACTTC. It yields the protein CASSYSFANQETQYF.